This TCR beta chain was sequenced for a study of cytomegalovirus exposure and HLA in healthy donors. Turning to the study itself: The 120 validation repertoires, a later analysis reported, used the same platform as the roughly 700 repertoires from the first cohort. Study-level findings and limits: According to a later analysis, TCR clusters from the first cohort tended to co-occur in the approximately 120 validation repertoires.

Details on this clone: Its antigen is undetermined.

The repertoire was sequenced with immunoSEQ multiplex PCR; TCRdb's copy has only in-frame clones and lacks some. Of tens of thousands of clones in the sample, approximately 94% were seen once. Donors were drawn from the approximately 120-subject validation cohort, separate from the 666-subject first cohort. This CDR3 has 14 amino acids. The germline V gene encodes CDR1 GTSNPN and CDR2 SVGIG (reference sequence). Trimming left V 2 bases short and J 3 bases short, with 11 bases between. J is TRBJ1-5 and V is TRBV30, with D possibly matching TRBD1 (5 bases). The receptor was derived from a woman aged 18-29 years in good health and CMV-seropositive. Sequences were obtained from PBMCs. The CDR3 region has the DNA TGTGCCTGGAGTTTAGGGGCAGACAATCAGCCCCAGCATTTT. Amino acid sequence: CAWSLGADNQPQHF.